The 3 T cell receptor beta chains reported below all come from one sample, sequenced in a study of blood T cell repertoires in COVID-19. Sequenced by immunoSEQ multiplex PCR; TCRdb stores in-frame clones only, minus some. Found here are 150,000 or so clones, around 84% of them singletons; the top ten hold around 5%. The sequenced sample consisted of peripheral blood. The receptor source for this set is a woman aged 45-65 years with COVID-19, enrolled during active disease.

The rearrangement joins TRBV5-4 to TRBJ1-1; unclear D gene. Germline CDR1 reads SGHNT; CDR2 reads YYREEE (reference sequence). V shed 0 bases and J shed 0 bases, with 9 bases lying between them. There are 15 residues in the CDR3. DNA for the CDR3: TGTGCCAGCAGCTTGGCCCAGCGAATGAACACTGAAGCTTTCTTT. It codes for CASSLAQRMNTEAFF. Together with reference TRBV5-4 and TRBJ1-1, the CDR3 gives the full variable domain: ETGVTQSPTHLIKTRGQQVTLRCSSQSGHNTVSWYQQALGQGPQFIFQYYREEENGRGNFPPRFSGLQFPNYSSELNVNALELDDSALYLCASSLAQRMNTEAFFGQGTRLTVV.

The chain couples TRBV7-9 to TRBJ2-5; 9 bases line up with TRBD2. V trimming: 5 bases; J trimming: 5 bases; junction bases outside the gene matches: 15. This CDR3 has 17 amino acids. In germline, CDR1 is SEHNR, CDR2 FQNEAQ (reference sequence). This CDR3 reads CASSPAGGSGGLETQYF. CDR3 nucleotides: TGTGCCAGCAGCCCCGCCGGAGGTAGCGGGGGTTTGGAGACCCAGTACTTC.

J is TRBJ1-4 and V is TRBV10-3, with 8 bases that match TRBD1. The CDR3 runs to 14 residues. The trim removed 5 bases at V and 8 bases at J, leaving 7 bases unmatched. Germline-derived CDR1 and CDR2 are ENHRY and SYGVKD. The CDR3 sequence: CAISTQGAKEKLFF. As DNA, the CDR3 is TGTGCCATCAGTACCCAGGGGGCGAAGGAAAAACTGTTTTTT.